This TCR beta chain was retrieved from a study of T cell responses to AZD1222 COVID-19 vaccine. V shed 7 bases, J shed 1 base, and the junction held 2 bases outside the gene matches. Germline values: CDR1 SQVTM, CDR2 ANQGSEA. The CDR3 length is 12 residues. Profiled with immunoSEQ multiplex PCR; TCRdb holds only in-frame clones, not every one. In the table there are over 150,000 clones, approximately 90% of which are singletons. This clone was observed a single time. V usage is TRBV29-1 and J usage is TRBJ1-1; 8 bases align to TRBD1. This TCR was recovered from an adult in good health. Source: peripheral blood, taken on day 0 of MenACWY control vaccination. CDR3 in amino acids: CSAGTGNTEAFF. CDR3 nucleotide sequence: TGCAGCGCCGGGACAGGGAACACTGAAGCTTTCTTT.